This T cell receptor (beta chain) was captured in a study of tumor and adjacent non-tumor tissue in lung cancer. Study information: Stage I to III disease affected 10 men and roughly five women aged roughly 30 to 76. Study-wide findings and caveats: TCR diversity was significantly greater in tumor than normal lung tissue.

This clonotype was seen just once. Its antigen is still unknown. This sample's RNA came from whole unsorted tissue. Between August and November 2014, newly diagnosed, chemotherapy-naive lung cancer patients underwent thoracic surgery in China. Three rounds of nested PCR, following a modified ARM-PCR protocol, produced the TCRbeta library. TCRdb re-derived calls from the multiplex PCR reads in MiXCR, one entry per CDR3 protein. The table shows roughly 220,000 distinct CDR3 sequences, with 70% to 75% occurring only once. Trimming left V 7 bases short and J 10 bases short, with 26 bases between. This CDR3 comprises 16 residues. Germline-derived CDR1 and CDR2 are MNHEY and SVGEGT.

This TCR derives from a man in his fifties or sixties with non-small cell lung cancer. V gene TRBV6-2 or TRBV6-3 combines with J gene TRBJ2-1; TRBD2 is a possible D gene (7 bases). Sequencing input: lung tumor tissue. The CDR3 loop is CASTLGRKGGTIEQFF. CDR3 nucleotides: TGTGCCAGCACCTTAGGTCGGAAGGGGGGGACAATCGAGCAGTTCTTC.